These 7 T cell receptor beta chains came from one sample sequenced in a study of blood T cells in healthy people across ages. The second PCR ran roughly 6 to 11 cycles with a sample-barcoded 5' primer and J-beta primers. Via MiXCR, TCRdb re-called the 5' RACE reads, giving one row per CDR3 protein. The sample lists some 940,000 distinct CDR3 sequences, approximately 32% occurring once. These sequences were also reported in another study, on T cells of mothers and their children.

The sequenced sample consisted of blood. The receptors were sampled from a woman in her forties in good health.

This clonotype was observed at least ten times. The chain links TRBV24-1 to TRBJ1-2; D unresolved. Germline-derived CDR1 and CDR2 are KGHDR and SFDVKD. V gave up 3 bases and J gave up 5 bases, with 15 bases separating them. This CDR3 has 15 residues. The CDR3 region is CATSDAFHPDYGYTF. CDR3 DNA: TGTGCCACCAGTGATGCGTTCCATCCGGATTATGGCTACACCTTC.

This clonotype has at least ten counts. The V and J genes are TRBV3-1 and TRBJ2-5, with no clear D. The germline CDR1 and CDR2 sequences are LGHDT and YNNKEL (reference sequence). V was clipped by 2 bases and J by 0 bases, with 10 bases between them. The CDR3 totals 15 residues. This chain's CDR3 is CASSQPRWNQETQYF. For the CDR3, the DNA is TGTGCCAGCAGCCAACCCCGGTGGAACCAAGAGACCCAGTACTTC.

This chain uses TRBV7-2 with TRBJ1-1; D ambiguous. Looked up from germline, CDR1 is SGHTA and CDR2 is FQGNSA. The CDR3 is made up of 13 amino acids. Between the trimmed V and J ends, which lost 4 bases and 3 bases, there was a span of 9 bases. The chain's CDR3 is CASSSRSYTEAFF. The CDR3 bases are TGTGCCAGCAGCTCCCGCAGTTACACTGAAGCTTTCTTT.

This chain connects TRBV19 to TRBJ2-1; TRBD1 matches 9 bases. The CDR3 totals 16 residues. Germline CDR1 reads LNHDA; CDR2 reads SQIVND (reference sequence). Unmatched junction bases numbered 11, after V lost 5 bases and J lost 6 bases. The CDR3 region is CASSGQGRRLVNEQFF. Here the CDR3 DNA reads TGTGCCAGTAGTGGACAGGGGAGAAGACTAGTCAATGAGCAGTTCTTC.

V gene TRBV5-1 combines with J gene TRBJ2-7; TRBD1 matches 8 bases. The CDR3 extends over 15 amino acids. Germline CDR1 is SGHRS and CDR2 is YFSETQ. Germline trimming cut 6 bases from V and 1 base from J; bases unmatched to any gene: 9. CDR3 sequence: CASNNYRDRSYEQYF. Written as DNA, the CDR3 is TGCGCCAGCAACAATTACCGGGACAGGTCCTACGAGCAGTACTTC.

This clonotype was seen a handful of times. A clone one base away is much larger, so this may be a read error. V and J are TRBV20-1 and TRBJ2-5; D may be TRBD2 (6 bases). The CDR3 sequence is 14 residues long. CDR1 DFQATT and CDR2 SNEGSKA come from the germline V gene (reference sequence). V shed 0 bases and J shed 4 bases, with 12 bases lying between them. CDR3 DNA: TGCAGTGCTAGAGAAACTTTGGGGGGAGAGACCCAGTACTTC. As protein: CSARETLGGETQYF.

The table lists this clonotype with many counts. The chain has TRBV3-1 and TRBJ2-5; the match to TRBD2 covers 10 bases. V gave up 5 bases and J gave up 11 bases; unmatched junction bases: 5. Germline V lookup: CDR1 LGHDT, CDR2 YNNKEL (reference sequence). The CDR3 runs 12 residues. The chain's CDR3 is CASSASGGEQYF. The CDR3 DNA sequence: TGTGCCAGCAGCGCTAGCGGGGGAGAGCAGTACTTC.